A selection of T cell receptor beta chains follows, all from one sample in a study of early T cells in non-severe SARS-CoV-2 infection. TCRdb itself ran the 5' RACE reads through MiXCR, one entry per CDR3 protein. Of approximately 50,000 distinct CDR3 sequences listed, under 15% were seen once; the top ten hold 1.3% to 1.5%. Sequencing was carried out using whole blood. These receptors were obtained from an adult who was a healthcare worker with PCR-confirmed SARS-CoV-2 infection or an uninfected control (not recorded which). The CDR3 runs from the conserved cysteine through the conserved F or W. Fields, in order: V gene, J gene, D gene, clone size, CDR3 DNA, CDR3 protein. D genes are given only for firm matches. Some rows have no size entry. The others give once, few or many, or a class for an expanded clone.

V gene: TRBV20-1; J gene: TRBJ2-1; D gene: NA; clone size: NA; CDR3 DNA: TGCAGTGCTAGAACCATCTACCGAATTGGGGGGTACAATGAGCAGTTCTTC; CDR3 protein: CSARTIYRIGGYNEQFF
V gene: TRBV7-3; J gene: TRBJ2-1; D gene: NA; clone size: few; CDR3 DNA: TGTGCCAGCAGCTTATTCGGGCAGGGCTTCTCCTACAATGAGCAGTTCTTC; CDR3 protein: CASSLFGQGFSYNEQFF
V gene: TRBV6-1; J gene: TRBJ1-1; D gene: NA; clone size: many; CDR3 DNA: TGTGCCAGCAGTGAAGTTGTCGGTAGTGAAGCTTTCTTT; CDR3 protein: CASSEVVGSEAFF
V gene: TRBV11-2; J gene: TRBJ1-1; D gene: NA; clone size: NA; CDR3 DNA: TGTGCCAGCAGTCGGCAGCCGAACACTGAAGCTTTCTTT; CDR3 protein: CASSRQPNTEAFF
V gene: TRBV20-1; J gene: TRBJ2-7; D gene: TRBD2; clone size: large; CDR3 DNA: TGCAGTGCTAGATCTAGCGGGGGGTTCCACGAGCAGTACTTC; CDR3 protein: CSARSSGGFHEQYF
V gene: TRBV6-5; J gene: TRBJ1-1; D gene: TRBD1; clone size: few; CDR3 DNA: TGTGCCAGCAGTTACTACAGGGGGAACACTGAAGCTTTCTTT; CDR3 protein: CASSYYRGNTEAFF
V gene: TRBV11-2; J gene: TRBJ1-1; D gene: NA; clone size: few; CDR3 DNA: TGTGCCAGCAGCTACAAGGGACTAGAGAACACTGAAGCTTTCTTT; CDR3 protein: CASSYKGLENTEAFF
V gene: TRBV19; J gene: TRBJ2-2; D gene: NA; clone size: NA; CDR3 DNA: TGTGCCACCGACAGACAGAACACCGGGGAGCTGTTTTTT; CDR3 protein: CATDRQNTGELFF
V gene: TRBV30; J gene: TRBJ1-1; D gene: TRBD1; clone size: many; CDR3 DNA: TGTGCCTGGAGTCCCCAGGGGGCCCGGACTGAAGCTTTCTTT; CDR3 protein: CAWSPQGARTEAFF
V gene: TRBV12-3/TRBV12-4; J gene: TRBJ1-6; D gene: NA; clone size: many; CDR3 DNA: TGTGCCAGCAGTTTAGCGGAGGGTTCACCCCTCCACTTT; CDR3 protein: CASSLAEGSPLHF
V gene: TRBV29-1; J gene: TRBJ1-1; D gene: TRBD1; clone size: medium-sized; CDR3 DNA: TGCAGCGTCCCAGGGGGCAGGGAAGCTTTCTTT; CDR3 protein: CSVPGGREAFF
V gene: TRBV20-1; J gene: TRBJ2-5; D gene: TRBD1; clone size: few; CDR3 DNA: TGCAGTGCCCGTAACCTGGGACAGGGGGCTAAAGAGACCCAGTACTTC; CDR3 protein: CSARNLGQGAKETQYF
V gene: TRBV5-1; J gene: TRBJ2-6; D gene: NA; clone size: NA; CDR3 DNA: TGCGCCAGCAGCTTTCTTCAGGATTCCTCTGGGGCCAACGTCCTGACTTTC; CDR3 protein: CASSFLQDSSGANVLTF
V gene: TRBV20-1; J gene: TRBJ1-2; D gene: NA; clone size: few; CDR3 DNA: TGCAGTGCTAGAGATCGCGGGAACTATGGCTACACCTTC; CDR3 protein: CSARDRGNYGYTF
V gene: TRBV29-1; J gene: TRBJ2-2; D gene: NA; clone size: NA; CDR3 DNA: TGCAGCGGAGGGCTGGCGTTGACCGGGGAGCTGTTTTTT; CDR3 protein: CSGGLALTGELFF
V gene: TRBV7-9; J gene: TRBJ1-1; D gene: NA; clone size: many; CDR3 DNA: TGTGCCAGCAGCTTGGAGGGTGAAGCTTTCTTT; CDR3 protein: CASSLEGEAFF
V gene: TRBV30; J gene: TRBJ2-1; D gene: NA; clone size: many; CDR3 DNA: TGTGCCTGGATTCCGGCCCTTAATGAGCAGTTCTTC; CDR3 protein: CAWIPALNEQFF
V gene: TRBV11-2; J gene: TRBJ2-2; D gene: NA; clone size: NA; CDR3 DNA: TGTGCCAGCAGCGTTGCCGGGGCGGGCACCGGGGAGCTGCTTTTT; CDR3 protein: CASSVAGAGTGELLF
V gene: TRBV20-1; J gene: TRBJ2-2; D gene: TRBD2; clone size: NA; CDR3 DNA: TGCAGTGCCGAGCCTAGCGGGGGGCGAAGGACCGGGGAGCTGTTTTTT; CDR3 protein: CSAEPSGGRRTGELFF
V gene: TRBV27; J gene: TRBJ1-5; D gene: NA; clone size: few; CDR3 DNA: TGTGCCAGCAGTTTGGGAGGAAACGATCAGCCCCAGCATTTT; CDR3 protein: CASSLGGNDQPQHF
V gene: TRBV7-2; J gene: TRBJ2-7; D gene: NA; clone size: NA; CDR3 DNA: TGTGCCAGCAGCCTATCTCAGGGTGTCGAGCAGTACTTC; CDR3 protein: CASSLSQGVEQYF
V gene: TRBV4-3; J gene: TRBJ2-3; D gene: NA; clone size: few; CDR3 DNA: TGCGCCAGCAGCCAAGTCACTCTCGACACAGATACGCAGTATTTT; CDR3 protein: CASSQVTLDTDTQYF
V gene: TRBV19; J gene: TRBJ2-4; D gene: NA; clone size: many; CDR3 DNA: TGTGCCAGTAGTATCACAGACGGCAAACAGAACATTCAGTACTTC; CDR3 protein: CASSITDGKQNIQYF
V gene: TRBV30; J gene: TRBJ2-7; D gene: NA; clone size: NA; CDR3 DNA: TGTGCCTGGGCCCCCCGGGACCCCTACGAGCAGTACTTC; CDR3 protein: CAWAPRDPYEQYF
V gene: TRBV10-1; J gene: TRBJ2-7; D gene: NA; clone size: few; CDR3 DNA: TGCGCCAGCAGTGTTGGAGACCCCTACGAGCAGTACTTC; CDR3 protein: CASSVGDPYEQYF
V gene: TRBV20-1; J gene: TRBJ2-3; D gene: NA; clone size: NA; CDR3 DNA: TGCAGTGCTAGAATGAGGACAGATACGCAGTATTTT; CDR3 protein: CSARMRTDTQYF
V gene: TRBV7-9; J gene: TRBJ1-1; D gene: NA; clone size: many; CDR3 DNA: TGTGCCAGCAGCTTTGACAGTGGGGTGAAGGCTTTCTTT; CDR3 protein: CASSFDSGVKAFF
V gene: TRBV7-2; J gene: TRBJ2-1; D gene: TRBD2; clone size: few; CDR3 DNA: TGTGCCAGCAGCCCTCTCCCCGGGACTAGCTATTTTGATGAGCAGTTCTTC; CDR3 protein: CASSPLPGTSYFDEQFF
V gene: TRBV20-1; J gene: TRBJ1-1; D gene: NA; clone size: many; CDR3 DNA: TGCAGTGCCGATATGGGTAGTGAAGCTTTCTTT; CDR3 protein: CSADMGSEAFF
V gene: TRBV29-1; J gene: TRBJ1-1; D gene: TRBD1; clone size: NA; CDR3 DNA: TGCAGCGATGGGGCAGGGGGCGGCACTGAAGCTTTCTTT; CDR3 protein: CSDGAGGGTEAFF
V gene: TRBV7-6; J gene: TRBJ1-5; D gene: NA; clone size: few; CDR3 DNA: TGTGCCAGCAGCCTCCCGGGACAACAGCCCCAGCATTTT; CDR3 protein: CASSLPGQQPQHF
V gene: TRBV14; J gene: TRBJ1-2; D gene: NA; clone size: few; CDR3 DNA: TGTGCCAGCAGCCAAGGTCTGGCAGCACTCTATGGCTACACCTTC; CDR3 protein: CASSQGLAALYGYTF
V gene: TRBV20-1; J gene: TRBJ2-5; D gene: TRBD1; clone size: NA; CDR3 DNA: TGCAGTGCTAGAGTTCTGGGACAGCCTAAAGAGACCCAGTACTTC; CDR3 protein: CSARVLGQPKETQYF
V gene: TRBV15; J gene: TRBJ2-2; D gene: TRBD1; clone size: few; CDR3 DNA: TGTGCCACCTCACCGGGACAGGGAGACACCGGGGAGCTGTTTTTT; CDR3 protein: CATSPGQGDTGELFF
V gene: TRBV7-9; J gene: TRBJ2-2; D gene: TRBD2; clone size: many; CDR3 DNA: TGTGCCAGCAGCCGTATCCTAGCGGGGGGGCCTGCCACCGGGGAGCTGTTTTTT; CDR3 protein: CASSRILAGGPATGELFF
V gene: TRBV2; J gene: TRBJ1-4; D gene: NA; clone size: NA; CDR3 DNA: TGTGCCAGCACCCTGAATGGGGCCCCGGCAAAACTGTTTTTT; CDR3 protein: CASTLNGAPAKLFF
V gene: TRBV6-1; J gene: TRBJ2-3; D gene: TRBD2; clone size: many; CDR3 DNA: TGTGCCGTGGCTAGCGGGGTTACCACAGATACGCAGTATTTT; CDR3 protein: CAVASGVTTDTQYF
V gene: TRBV7-9; J gene: TRBJ2-3; D gene: NA; clone size: few; CDR3 DNA: TGTGCCAGCAGCCCCGACGGGGACGAAACTAGCACAGATACGCAGTATTTT; CDR3 protein: CASSPDGDETSTDTQYF
V gene: TRBV3-1; J gene: TRBJ2-3; D gene: TRBD2; clone size: many; CDR3 DNA: TGTGCCAGCAGCGGAACCGGGCTAGCGGTTAGCACAGATACGCAGTATTTT; CDR3 protein: CASSGTGLAVSTDTQYF
V gene: TRBV7-9; J gene: TRBJ1-1; D gene: TRBD1; clone size: many; CDR3 DNA: TGTGCCAGCGGACTAATACAGGGGCGGAACACTGAAGCTTTCTTT; CDR3 protein: CASGLIQGRNTEAFF
V gene: TRBV5-8; J gene: TRBJ1-1; D gene: NA; clone size: many; CDR3 DNA: TGTGCCAGCAGCCTTCAGGGGACGCGCACTGAAGCTTTCTTT; CDR3 protein: CASSLQGTRTEAFF
V gene: TRBV7-2; J gene: TRBJ2-5; D gene: NA; clone size: many; CDR3 DNA: TGTGCCAGCAGCTTAGGCGGACAGTTTTTAGAGACCCAGTACTTC; CDR3 protein: CASSLGGQFLETQYF
V gene: TRBV11-3; J gene: TRBJ1-3; D gene: NA; clone size: many; CDR3 DNA: TGTGCCAGCAGCTCACCCCCCGGGGCACCCTCTGGAAACACCATATATTTT; CDR3 protein: CASSSPPGAPSGNTIYF
V gene: TRBV4-3; J gene: TRBJ2-7; D gene: NA; clone size: NA; CDR3 DNA: TGCGCCAGCAGCCGAACGCGATATTACGAGCAGTACTTC; CDR3 protein: CASSRTRYYEQYF
V gene: TRBV10-2; J gene: TRBJ1-1; D gene: NA; clone size: NA; CDR3 DNA: TGCGCCAGCAGTCAAGGAAGCGCCACTGAAGCTTTCTTT; CDR3 protein: CASSQGSATEAFF
V gene: TRBV19; J gene: TRBJ1-1; D gene: NA; clone size: many; CDR3 DNA: TGTGCCAGTAGTACTCGGATCATGAACACTGAAGCTTTCTTT; CDR3 protein: CASSTRIMNTEAFF
V gene: TRBV21-1; J gene: TRBJ2-7; D gene: NA; clone size: few; CDR3 DNA: TGTGCCAGCCCCACCCGGGAGGGCAACTACGAGCAGTACTTC; CDR3 protein: CASPTREGNYEQYF
V gene: TRBV6-2/TRBV6-3; J gene: TRBJ2-7; D gene: NA; clone size: NA; CDR3 DNA: TGTGCCAGCCGGAAGACGGGGGCGCGGGAGCAGTACTTC; CDR3 protein: CASRKTGAREQYF
V gene: TRBV2; J gene: TRBJ1-2; D gene: NA; clone size: few; CDR3 DNA: TGTGCCAGCAGTGAAAGTCCTCCGGACATCACCTATGGCTACACCTTC; CDR3 protein: CASSESPPDITYGYTF
V gene: TRBV6-5; J gene: TRBJ1-1; D gene: NA; clone size: many; CDR3 DNA: TGTGCCAGCAGTTACTCCGCCGGGACTGAAGCTTTCTTT; CDR3 protein: CASSYSAGTEAFF
V gene: TRBV10-2; J gene: TRBJ2-3; D gene: NA; clone size: NA; CDR3 DNA: TGCGCCAGCAGTGAGTCGAGGCAGAGGACCACAGATACGCAGTATTTT; CDR3 protein: CASSESRQRTTDTQYF
V gene: TRBV7-2; J gene: TRBJ1-5; D gene: NA; clone size: many; CDR3 DNA: TGTGCCAGCAGCAAACAGGACAATCAGCCCCAGCATTTT; CDR3 protein: CASSKQDNQPQHF